The present T cell receptor beta chain was sequenced within a study of blood T cell repertoires in COVID-19. Background on the study: Acute and convalescent COVID-19 specimens originated in the United States, Italy and Spain. PBMCs, B-cell-depleted T cells, or T cells were the source of the cDNA or gDNA that made up the material.

The CDR3 runs to 15 residues. As handled by the study authors: Reference gene primers were amplified, and this amplification served to estimate nucleated cell counts. Sequenced by immunoSEQ multiplex PCR; TCRdb stores in-frame clones only, minus some. The D gene and trimming were derived from the DNA, and the V and J assignments and clone size from that table. The sample yields about 49,000 clones, around 83% seen once. Sequencing was carried out using peripheral blood. The TCR sequence derives from a man aged 50-59 years with acute or convalescent COVID-19. The rearrangement uses TRBV21-1 and TRBJ1-5; the table gives TRBD1 as D, unverified against the DNA. TRBV21-1 is a known pseudogene. The CDR3, as DNA: TGTGCCAGCAGCAAAGTAACAGAACCAAATCAGCCCCAGCATTTT. Its protein product is CASSKVTEPNQPQHF.